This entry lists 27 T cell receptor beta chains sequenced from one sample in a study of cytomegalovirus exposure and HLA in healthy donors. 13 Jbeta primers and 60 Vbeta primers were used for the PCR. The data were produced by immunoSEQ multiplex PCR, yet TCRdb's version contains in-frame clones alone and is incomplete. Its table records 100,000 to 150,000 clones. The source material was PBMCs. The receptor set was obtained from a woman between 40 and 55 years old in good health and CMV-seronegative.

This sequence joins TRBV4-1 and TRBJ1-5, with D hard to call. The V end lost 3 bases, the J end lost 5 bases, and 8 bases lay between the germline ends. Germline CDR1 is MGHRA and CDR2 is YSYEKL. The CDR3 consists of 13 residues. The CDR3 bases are TGCGCCAGCAGCCATCCAGACTATCAGCCCCAGCATTTT. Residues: CASSHPDYQPQHF.

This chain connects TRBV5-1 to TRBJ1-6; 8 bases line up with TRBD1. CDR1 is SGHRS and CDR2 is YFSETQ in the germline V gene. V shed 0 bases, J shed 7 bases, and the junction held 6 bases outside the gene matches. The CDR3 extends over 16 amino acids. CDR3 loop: CASSLAGTGGNSPLHF. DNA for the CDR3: TGCGCCAGCAGCTTGGCCGGGACAGGTGGCAATTCACCCCTCCACTTT.

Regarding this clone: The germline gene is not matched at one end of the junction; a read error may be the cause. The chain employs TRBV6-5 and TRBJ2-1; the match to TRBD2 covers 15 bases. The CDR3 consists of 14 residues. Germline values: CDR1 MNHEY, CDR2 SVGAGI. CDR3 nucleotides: TGTGCCAGCAGAGAAGGACTAGCGGGGGGGAAAGAGCTCTTC. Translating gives CASREGLAGGKELF.

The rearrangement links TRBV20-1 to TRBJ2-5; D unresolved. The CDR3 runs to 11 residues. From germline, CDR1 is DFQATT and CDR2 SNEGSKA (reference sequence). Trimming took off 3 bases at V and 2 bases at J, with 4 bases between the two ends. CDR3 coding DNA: TGCAGTGCTAGCGGTCAAGAGACCCAGTACTTC. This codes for CSASGQETQYF.

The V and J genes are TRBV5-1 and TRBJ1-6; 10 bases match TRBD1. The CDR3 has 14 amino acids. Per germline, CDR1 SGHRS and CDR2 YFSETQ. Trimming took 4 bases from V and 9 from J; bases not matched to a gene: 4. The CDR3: CASSADRGSSPLHF. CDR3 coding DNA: TGCGCCAGCAGCGCGGACAGGGGGTCTTCACCCCTCCACTTT.

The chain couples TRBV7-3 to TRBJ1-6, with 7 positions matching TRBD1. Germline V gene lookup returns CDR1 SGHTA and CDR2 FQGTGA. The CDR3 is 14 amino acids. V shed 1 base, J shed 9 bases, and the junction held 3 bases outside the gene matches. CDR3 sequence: CASSLSDRVSPLHF. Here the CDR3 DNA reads TGTGCCAGCAGCTTAAGTGACAGGGTTTCACCCCTCCACTTT.

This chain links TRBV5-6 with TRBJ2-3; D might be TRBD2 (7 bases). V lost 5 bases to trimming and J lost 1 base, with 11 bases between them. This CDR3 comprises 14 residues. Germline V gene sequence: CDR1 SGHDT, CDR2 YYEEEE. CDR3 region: CASRKGGGTDTQYF. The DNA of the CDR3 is TGTGCCAGCAGAAAAGGGGGGGGCACAGATACGCAGTATTTT.

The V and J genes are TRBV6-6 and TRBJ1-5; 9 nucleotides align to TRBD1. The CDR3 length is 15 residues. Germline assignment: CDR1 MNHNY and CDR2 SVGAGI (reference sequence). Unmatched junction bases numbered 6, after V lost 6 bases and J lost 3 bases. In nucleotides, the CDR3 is TGTGCCAGCAGCCCCGGGACAGGGTACAATCAGCCCCAGCATTTT. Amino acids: CASSPGTGYNQPQHF.

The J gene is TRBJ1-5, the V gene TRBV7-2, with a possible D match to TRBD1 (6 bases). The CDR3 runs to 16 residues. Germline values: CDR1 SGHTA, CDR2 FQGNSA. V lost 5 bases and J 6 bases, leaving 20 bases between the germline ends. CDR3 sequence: CASSPRRGALTQPQHF. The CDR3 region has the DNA TGTGCCAGCAGCCCCCGGCGGGGGGCCCTCACTCAGCCCCAGCATTTT. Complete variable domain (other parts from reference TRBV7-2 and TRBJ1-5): GAGVSQSPSNKVTEKGKDVELRCDPISGHTALYWYRQSLGQGLEFLIYFQGNSAPDKSGLPSDRFSAERTGGSVSTLTIQRTQQEDSAVYLCASSPRRGALTQPQHFGDGTRLSIL.

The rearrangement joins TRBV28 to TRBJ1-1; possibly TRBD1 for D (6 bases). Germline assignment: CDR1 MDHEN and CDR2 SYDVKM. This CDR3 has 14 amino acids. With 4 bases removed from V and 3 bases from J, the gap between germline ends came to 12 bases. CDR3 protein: CASSSAGADTEAFF. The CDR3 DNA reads TGTGCCAGCAGTTCCGCAGGGGCGGACACTGAAGCTTTCTTT.

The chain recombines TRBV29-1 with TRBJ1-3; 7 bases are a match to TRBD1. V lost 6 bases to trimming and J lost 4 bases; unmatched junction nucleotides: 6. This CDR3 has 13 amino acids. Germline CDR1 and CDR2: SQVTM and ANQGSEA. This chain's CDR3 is CSVEGAPGNTIYF. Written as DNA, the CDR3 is TGCAGCGTCGAGGGGGCTCCCGGAAACACCATATATTTT. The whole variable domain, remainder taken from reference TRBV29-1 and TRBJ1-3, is SAVISQKPSRDICQRGTSLTIQCQVDSQVTMMFWYRQQPGQSLTLIATANQGSEATYESGFVIDKFPISRPNLTFSTLTVSNMSPEDSSIYLCSVEGAPGNTIYFGEGSWLTVV.

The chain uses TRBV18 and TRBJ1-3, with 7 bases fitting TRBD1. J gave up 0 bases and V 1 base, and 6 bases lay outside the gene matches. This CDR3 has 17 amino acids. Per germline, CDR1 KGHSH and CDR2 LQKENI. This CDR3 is CASSPLQTGISGNTIYF. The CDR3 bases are TGTGCCAGCTCACCACTTCAGACAGGGATCTCTGGAAACACCATATATTTT.

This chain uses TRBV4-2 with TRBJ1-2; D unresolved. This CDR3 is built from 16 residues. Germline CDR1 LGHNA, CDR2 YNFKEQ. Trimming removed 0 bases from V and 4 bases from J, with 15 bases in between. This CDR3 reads CASSQDWASGFYGYTF. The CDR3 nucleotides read TGTGCCAGCAGCCAAGACTGGGCCTCTGGCTTCTATGGCTACACCTTC.

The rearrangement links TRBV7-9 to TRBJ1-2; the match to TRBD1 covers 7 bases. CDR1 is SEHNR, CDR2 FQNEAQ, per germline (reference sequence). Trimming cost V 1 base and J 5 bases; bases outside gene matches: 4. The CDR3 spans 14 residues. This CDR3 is CASSLGQGQYGYTF. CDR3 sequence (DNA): TGTGCCAGCAGCTTAGGTCAGGGACAGTATGGCTACACCTTC.

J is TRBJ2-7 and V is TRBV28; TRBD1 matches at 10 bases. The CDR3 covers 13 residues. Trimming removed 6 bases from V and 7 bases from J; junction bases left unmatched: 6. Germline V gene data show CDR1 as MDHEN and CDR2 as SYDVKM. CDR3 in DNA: TGTGCCAGCAGGGATCGGACAGGGGGTGAGCAGTACTTC. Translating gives CASRDRTGGEQYF.

CDR3: CASSYSIFRGVGGYTF. The CDR3 DNA is TGTGCCAGCAGTTACTCGATTTTCAGGGGAGTGGGAGGCTACACCTTC. The genes are TRBV6-5 and TRBJ1-2, with D tentatively TRBD1 (6 bases). The CDR3 has 16 amino acids. V dropped 0 bases and J dropped 8 bases, with 19 bases sitting between them. Germline loops: CDR1 MNHEY, CDR2 SVGAGI.

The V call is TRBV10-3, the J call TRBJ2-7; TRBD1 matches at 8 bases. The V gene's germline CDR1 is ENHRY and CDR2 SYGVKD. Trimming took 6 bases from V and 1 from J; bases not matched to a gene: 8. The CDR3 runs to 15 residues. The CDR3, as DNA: TGTGCCATCAGAGGGGACAGGCTGATATCCTACGAGCAGTACTTC. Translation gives CAIRGDRLISYEQYF.

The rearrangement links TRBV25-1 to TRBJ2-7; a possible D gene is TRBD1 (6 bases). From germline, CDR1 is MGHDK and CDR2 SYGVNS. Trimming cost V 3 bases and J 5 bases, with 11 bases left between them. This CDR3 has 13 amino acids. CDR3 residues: CASSDTGSHEQYV. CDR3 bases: TGTGCCAGCAGTGATACAGGGTCCCACGAGCAGTACGTC.

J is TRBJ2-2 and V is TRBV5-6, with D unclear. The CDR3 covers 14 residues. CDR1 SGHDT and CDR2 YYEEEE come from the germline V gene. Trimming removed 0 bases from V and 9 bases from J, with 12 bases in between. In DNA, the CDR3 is TGTGCCAGCAGCTTGGGGCCAAACGTGAGGGAGCTGTTTTTT. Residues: CASSLGPNVRELFF.

The CDR3 is CASSLIFTGELFF. Here the CDR3 DNA reads TGTGCCAGCAGCTTGATATTCACCGGGGAGCTGTTTTTT. The J gene is TRBJ2-2, the V gene TRBV5-4; D is undetermined. CDR3 size: 13 residues. The V end was cut by 1 base, the J end by 4 bases, with 5 bases between. CDR1 is SGHNT, CDR2 YYREEE, per germline (reference sequence).

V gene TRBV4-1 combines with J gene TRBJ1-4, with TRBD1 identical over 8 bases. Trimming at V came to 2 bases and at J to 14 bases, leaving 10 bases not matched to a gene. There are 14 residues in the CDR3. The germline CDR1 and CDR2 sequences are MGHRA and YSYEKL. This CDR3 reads CASSQPADRGGLFF. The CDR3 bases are TGCGCCAGCAGCCAACCCGCAGACAGGGGAGGCCTGTTTTTT.

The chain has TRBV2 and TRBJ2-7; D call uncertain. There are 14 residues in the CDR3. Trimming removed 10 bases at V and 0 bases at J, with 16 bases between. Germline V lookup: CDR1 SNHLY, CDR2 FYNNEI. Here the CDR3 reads CATRRRRPSYEQYV. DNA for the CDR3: TGTGCCACCCGACGACGGCGGCCCTCCTACGAGCAGTACGTC.

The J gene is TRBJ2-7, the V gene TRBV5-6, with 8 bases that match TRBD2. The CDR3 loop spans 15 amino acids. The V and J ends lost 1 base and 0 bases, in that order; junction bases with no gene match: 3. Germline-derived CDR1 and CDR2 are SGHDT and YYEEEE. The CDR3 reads CASSLFSGDSYEQYF. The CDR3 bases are TGTGCCAGCAGCTTGTTTAGCGGGGACTCCTACGAGCAGTACTTC.

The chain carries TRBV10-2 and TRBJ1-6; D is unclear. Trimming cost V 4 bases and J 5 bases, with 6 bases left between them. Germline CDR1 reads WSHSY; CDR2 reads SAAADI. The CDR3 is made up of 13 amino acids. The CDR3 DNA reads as TGCGCCAGCAGTGCCCAGAATAATTCACCCCTCCACTTT. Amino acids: CASSAQNNSPLHF.

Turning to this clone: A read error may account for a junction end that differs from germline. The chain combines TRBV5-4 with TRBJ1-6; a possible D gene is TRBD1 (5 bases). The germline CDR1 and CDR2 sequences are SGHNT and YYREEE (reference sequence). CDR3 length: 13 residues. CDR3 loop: CASSLAGGELLYF. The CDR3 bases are TGTGCCAGCAGCTTGGCGGGAGGGGAGCTCCTATATTTT.

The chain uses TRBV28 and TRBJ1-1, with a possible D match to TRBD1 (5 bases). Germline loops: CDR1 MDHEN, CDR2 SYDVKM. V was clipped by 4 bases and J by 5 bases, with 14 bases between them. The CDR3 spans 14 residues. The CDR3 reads CASSYYQGRTEAFF. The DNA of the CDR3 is TGTGCCAGCAGTTATTACCAGGGTCGGACTGAAGCTTTCTTT.

The CDR3 coding sequence is TGTGCCAGCAGCCCTCGGGGGGGCCTTACAGATACGCAGTATTTT. It encodes CASSPRGGLTDTQYF. V gene TRBV5-6 combines with J gene TRBJ2-3; 8 bases are shared with TRBD2. Trimming cost V 4 bases and J 3 bases; bases outside gene matches: 7. The CDR3 totals 15 residues. Per the germline V gene, CDR1 is SGHDT and CDR2 is YYEEEE.